The clone carrying this T cell receptor (beta chain) appeared many times. Using RNA transcripts as the source, TCR beta CDR3 regions were amplified. RT-PCR in the first round (using the HTBI primer set) targeted the TCR CDR3. TCRdb passed the multiplex PCR reads through MiXCR, listing each CDR3 protein once. Of fewer than 750,000 distinct CDR3 sequences listed, roughly 14% were seen once; the top ten hold about 4.5%. The CDR3 spans 13 residues. Deletions cut 5 bases from V and 7 bases from J, with 14 bases between. Germline CDR1 MNHEY, CDR2 SMNVEV (reference sequence). This entry is derived from a study of T cells in Graves' hyperthyroidism and ophthalmopathy.

Sequencing used blood. This TCR derives from a woman in her 40s with Graves' ophthalmopathy. The V call is TRBV27, the J call TRBJ1-1, with a tentative D call TRBD1 (6 bases). The DNA of the CDR3 is TGTGCCAGCAGTGGCCAGGGGTCGCTTGAAGCTTTCTTT. It encodes CASSGQGSLEAFF.